This T cell receptor (beta chain) was profiled in a study of blood T cell repertoires in COVID-19. Study summary: Acute and convalescent COVID-19 specimens originated in the United States, Italy and Spain. T cells, B-cell-depleted T cells, or PBMCs supplied cDNA or gDNA.

In the authors' workflow: Scientists estimated how many nucleated cells there were by amplifying reference gene primers. The assay was immunoSEQ multiplex PCR, and TCRdb's table has in-frame clones only and misses some. V and J calls and clone size follow that table, whereas D and trimming were derived from the DNA. The sample holds about 220,000 clones; approximately 83% are singletons and the top ten take roughly 3%. The CDR3 length is 16 residues. Germline V gives CDR1 SGDLS, CDR2 YYNGEE. J gave up 2 bases and V 0 bases, and 5 bases lay outside the gene matches. The receptor's source is a woman in her twenties or thirties who had recovered from COVID-19. The sequenced sample was peripheral blood. The rearrangement uses TRBV9 and TRBJ2-5, with TRBD2 identical over 9 bases. The DNA of the CDR3 is TGTGCCAGCAGCGTAGATGCGGGGGGGCTTCAAGAGACCCAGTACTTC. Protein product: CASSVDAGGLQETQYF.